The present T cell receptor (beta chain) was sequenced within a study of T cell repertoires in cytomegalovirus infection. Overall study: CMV infection together with matching HLA type was indicated by public TCR beta signatures. Overall study findings and caveats: HLA-C-restricted, CMV-specific TCR beta clonotypes were dominant ex vivo.

Turning to this clonotype: Its antigen remains unknown.

Trimming stripped 10 bases from V and 4 bases from J, with 16 bases between. The CDR3 extends over 13 amino acids. Looked up from germline, CDR1 is MDHEN and CDR2 is SYDVKM. TCRdb called the reads again in MiXCR, with one record for every CDR3 protein. The sample records 160,000 or so distinct CDR3 sequences, 20% to 30% being singletons. Sequenced material: PBMCs. The clonotype was recovered from a human donor in good health (CMV status not recorded). Some clones in this sample may be carry-over from other donors' samples. The chain recombines TRBV28 with TRBJ1-1, with D tentatively TRBD1 (5 bases). The DNA for the CDR3 is TGTGCCACCGATGGGAGGGGAATCACTGAAGCTTTCTTT. This gives the protein CATDGRGITEAFF.